Listed below are T cell receptor beta chains from one sample, sequenced in a study of patients and donors after allogeneic stem cell transplantation. Each CDR3 protein is one row after TCRdb ran MiXCR on the RT-PCR reads. The sample lists 150,000 to 200,000 distinct CDR3 sequences, roughly 31% seen once, with roughly 3.2% in the top ten. The sample comprised blood, either unsorted or a sorted T cell fraction (not recorded which). The receptors derive from a human donor who was either an allogeneic HSCT recipient or a stem cell or donor lymphocyte infusion donor (not recorded which). It is not recorded whose cells these are; they may come from a transplant donor. Both conserved end residues are part of each CDR3. D genes are given only for firm matches. A clone size is listed for some rows: how often the clone was seen (once, few, many), or a class if it is expanded.

abundance: .
d_gene: TRBD1
j_gene: TRBJ1-6
len: 17
v_gene: TRBV20-1
CDR3aa: CSARDWERQGKFSPLHF
CDR3nt: TGCAGTGCTAGAGATTGGGAACGACAGGGTAAATTTTCACCCCTCCACTTT

abundance: .
d_gene: .
j_gene: TRBJ2-1
len: 15
v_gene: TRBV24-1
CDR3aa: CATSDSWSSYNEQFF
CDR3nt: TGTGCCACCAGTGATTCTTGGAGCTCCTACAATGAGCAGTTCTTC

abundance: .
d_gene: .
j_gene: TRBJ2-1
len: 14
v_gene: TRBV6-6
CDR3aa: CASTTPDYPNEQFF
CDR3nt: TGTGCCAGCACCACACCCGACTACCCCAATGAGCAGTTCTTC

abundance: few
d_gene: .
j_gene: TRBJ1-1
len: 14
v_gene: TRBV27
CDR3aa: CASSSPGRNTEAFF
CDR3nt: TGTGCCAGCAGTTCACCAGGGAGGAACACTGAAGCTTTCTTT

abundance: .
d_gene: .
j_gene: TRBJ1-5
len: 15
v_gene: TRBV20-1
CDR3aa: CSARDRRGAAFEQHF
CDR3nt: TGCAGTGCTAGAGATAGACGCGGGGCTGCCTTCGAGCAGCATTTT

abundance: many
d_gene: .
j_gene: TRBJ1-2
len: 13
v_gene: TRBV5-1
CDR3aa: CASSAGERVGYTF
CDR3nt: TGCGCCAGCAGCGCCGGAGAACGGGTTGGCTACACCTTC

abundance: few
d_gene: TRBD2
j_gene: TRBJ2-1
len: 15
v_gene: TRBV24-1
CDR3aa: CATSDVAGEGNEQFF
CDR3nt: TGTGCCACCAGTGACGTAGCGGGAGAAGGCAATGAGCAGTTCTTC

abundance: many
d_gene: .
j_gene: TRBJ1-4
len: 13
v_gene: TRBV5-1
CDR3aa: CASSPRHPEKLFF
CDR3nt: TGCGCCAGCAGCCCGCGGCACCCGGAAAAACTGTTTTTT

abundance: many
d_gene: .
j_gene: TRBJ1-3
len: 14
v_gene: TRBV6-5
CDR3aa: CASSYSTAGNTIYF
CDR3nt: TGTGCCAGCAGTTACTCGACAGCTGGAAACACCATATATTTT

abundance: few
d_gene: .
j_gene: TRBJ2-1
len: 15
v_gene: TRBV15
CDR3aa: CATSRGSNSYNEQFF
CDR3nt: TGTGCCACCAGCAGAGGATCAAACTCCTACAATGAGCAGTTCTTC

abundance: few
d_gene: TRBD2
j_gene: TRBJ2-3
len: 18
v_gene: TRBV9
CDR3aa: CASSGGTSGWRGTDTQYF
CDR3nt: TGTGCCAGCAGCGGCGGGACTAGCGGGTGGAGAGGCACAGATACGCAGTATTTT

abundance: .
d_gene: .
j_gene: TRBJ2-1
len: 11
v_gene: TRBV24-1
CDR3aa: CATSSHNEQFF
CDR3nt: TGTGCCACCAGTTCCCACAATGAGCAGTTCTTC

abundance: many
d_gene: .
j_gene: TRBJ1-5
len: 16
v_gene: TRBV7-8
CDR3aa: CASSLWVGGGNQPQHF
CDR3nt: TGTGCCAGCAGCTTATGGGTGGGGGGCGGTAATCAGCCCCAGCATTTT

abundance: .
d_gene: .
j_gene: TRBJ2-7
len: 14
v_gene: TRBV25-1
CDR3aa: CAPDDSSGGYEQYF
CDR3nt: TGTGCCCCTGATGATTCAAGCGGAGGCTACGAGCAGTACTTC

abundance: few
d_gene: .
j_gene: TRBJ1-5
len: 16
v_gene: TRBV4-1
CDR3aa: CASSQEGARYNQPQHF
CDR3nt: TGCGCCAGCAGCCAAGAAGGAGCGAGATACAATCAGCCCCAGCATTTT

abundance: few
d_gene: TRBD2
j_gene: TRBJ2-7
len: 15
v_gene: TRBV20-1
CDR3aa: CSARPASGRSRVQYF
CDR3nt: TGCAGTGCTAGACCCGCTAGCGGGAGAAGCAGGGTGCAGTACTTC

abundance: .
d_gene: .
j_gene: TRBJ2-5
len: 14
v_gene: TRBV5-1
CDR3aa: CASSRSGNWETQYF
CDR3nt: TGCGCCAGCAGCCGGTCGGGTAATTGGGAGACCCAGTACTTC

abundance: .
d_gene: TRBD1
j_gene: TRBJ1-1
len: 15
v_gene: TRBV18
CDR3aa: CASSGGQGSNTEAFF
CDR3nt: TGTGCCAGCTCAGGGGGACAGGGATCGAACACTGAAGCTTTCTTT

abundance: .
d_gene: .
j_gene: TRBJ2-6
len: 16
v_gene: TRBV9
CDR3aa: CASSVAATSGANVLTF
CDR3nt: TGTGCCAGCAGCGTAGCGGCGACCTCTGGGGCCAACGTCCTGACTTTC

abundance: .
d_gene: .
j_gene: TRBJ1-2
len: 15
v_gene: TRBV5-5
CDR3aa: CASQGLPLANYGYTF
CDR3nt: TGTGCCAGCCAAGGACTGCCTCTTGCTAACTATGGCTACACCTTC

abundance: .
d_gene: TRBD1
j_gene: TRBJ1-6
len: 16
v_gene: TRBV20-1
CDR3aa: CSARRGQGQINSPLHF
CDR3nt: TGCAGTGCTCGCAGGGGGCAGGGGCAGATTAATTCACCCCTCCACTTT

abundance: .
d_gene: .
j_gene: TRBJ1-4
len: 16
v_gene: TRBV12-3/TRBV12-4
CDR3aa: CASSSYLRHGAEKLFF
CDR3nt: TGTGCCAGCAGTTCCTATCTGCGACATGGGGCCGAAAAACTGTTTTTT

abundance: .
d_gene: TRBD2
j_gene: TRBJ2-3
len: 14
v_gene: TRBV19
CDR3aa: CASRLLAGADTQYF
CDR3nt: TGTGCCAGTAGGCTCCTAGCGGGAGCAGATACGCAGTATTTT

abundance: few
d_gene: TRBD1
j_gene: TRBJ1-2
len: 14
v_gene: TRBV24-1
CDR3aa: CATIRSRGNYGYTF
CDR3nt: TGTGCCACCATTCGTTCCAGGGGGAACTATGGCTACACCTTC

abundance: few
d_gene: .
j_gene: TRBJ1-1
len: 13
v_gene: TRBV6-5
CDR3aa: CASSYSEGTEAFF
CDR3nt: TGTGCCAGCAGTTACTCGGAGGGGACTGAAGCTTTCTTT

abundance: .
d_gene: TRBD2
j_gene: TRBJ2-3
len: 17
v_gene: TRBV12-3/TRBV12-4
CDR3aa: CASSFRTSGVPTDTQYF
CDR3nt: TGTGCCAGCAGTTTTCGCACTAGCGGGGTGCCCACAGATACGCAGTATTTT

abundance: .
d_gene: .
j_gene: TRBJ2-3
len: 13
v_gene: TRBV19
CDR3aa: CASSWMQADTQYF
CDR3nt: TGTGCCAGTAGTTGGATGCAGGCGGATACGCAGTATTTT

abundance: .
d_gene: TRBD1
j_gene: TRBJ2-3
len: 12
v_gene: TRBV6-5
CDR3aa: CASSQTGYKQYF
CDR3nt: TGTGCCAGCAGCCAGACAGGGTACAAACAGTATTTT

abundance: .
d_gene: TRBD2
j_gene: TRBJ2-3
len: 14
v_gene: TRBV6-2/TRBV6-3
CDR3aa: CASRVAGSYNTQYF
CDR3nt: TGTGCCAGCAGAGTAGCGGGAAGTTATAATACGCAGTATTTT

abundance: .
d_gene: TRBD2
j_gene: TRBJ2-7
len: 16
v_gene: TRBV20-1
CDR3aa: CSARGLTSGALREQYF
CDR3nt: TGCAGTGCTAGGGGGCTTACTAGCGGAGCCCTGCGCGAGCAGTACTTC

abundance: .
d_gene: .
j_gene: TRBJ2-3
len: 12
v_gene: TRBV4-1
CDR3aa: CASHSATDTQYF
CDR3nt: TGCGCCAGCCATAGCGCCACAGATACGCAGTATTTT

abundance: .
d_gene: .
j_gene: TRBJ1-1
len: 15
v_gene: TRBV5-4
CDR3aa: CASSLARQIYTEAFF
CDR3nt: TGTGCCAGCAGCTTGGCCAGACAGATTTACACTGAAGCTTTCTTT

abundance: once
d_gene: .
j_gene: TRBJ2-1
len: 12
v_gene: TRBV4-1
CDR3aa: CASSRTRDEQFF
CDR3nt: TGCGCCAGCAGCCGAACTAGGGATGAGCAGTTCTTC

abundance: few
d_gene: .
j_gene: TRBJ1-4
len: 15
v_gene: TRBV7-9
CDR3aa: CASRRGTGANEKLFF
CDR3nt: TGTGCCAGCAGGCGGGGGACGGGCGCTAATGAAAAACTGTTTTTT

abundance: few
d_gene: TRBD1
j_gene: TRBJ2-7
len: 15
v_gene: TRBV20-1
CDR3aa: CSASRNWDSSYEQYF
CDR3nt: TGCAGTGCTAGTCGCAATTGGGACAGCTCCTACGAGCAGTACTTC

abundance: once
d_gene: TRBD2
j_gene: TRBJ2-3
len: 18
v_gene: TRBV20-1
CDR3aa: CSASPGLAGEGATDTQYF
CDR3nt: TGCAGTGCTAGTCCGGGACTAGCGGGAGAGGGGGCCACAGATACGCAGTATTTT

abundance: few
d_gene: TRBD1
j_gene: TRBJ1-5
len: 17
v_gene: TRBV5-6
CDR3aa: CASSGRGQGAFSQPQHF
CDR3nt: TGTGCCAGCAGCGGGCGGGGACAGGGGGCTTTCAGTCAGCCCCAGCATTTT

abundance: .
d_gene: .
j_gene: TRBJ1-5
len: 13
v_gene: TRBV11-2
CDR3aa: CASSLAYFQPQHF
CDR3nt: TGTGCCAGCAGCTTAGCCTATTTTCAGCCCCAGCATTTT

abundance: few
d_gene: .
j_gene: TRBJ2-7
len: 15
v_gene: TRBV21-1
CDR3aa: CASSTGQGDSYEQYF
CDR3nt: TGTGCCAGCAGCACGGGACAGGGGGACTCCTACGAGCAGTACTTC

abundance: many
d_gene: .
j_gene: TRBJ1-5
len: 11
v_gene: TRBV6-1
CDR3aa: CASSLGWPQHF
CDR3nt: TGTGCCAGCAGTCTGGGTTGGCCCCAGCATTTT

abundance: .
d_gene: TRBD2
j_gene: TRBJ2-5
len: 15
v_gene: TRBV5-1
CDR3aa: CASSSGTSVQETQYF
CDR3nt: TGCGCCAGCAGCTCGGGGACTAGCGTCCAAGAGACCCAGTACTTC

abundance: .
d_gene: .
j_gene: TRBJ2-3
len: 15
v_gene: TRBV9
CDR3aa: CASSLYAGSTDTQYF
CDR3nt: TGTGCCAGCAGCCTTTATGCGGGAAGCACAGATACGCAGTATTTT

abundance: .
d_gene: TRBD1
j_gene: TRBJ2-4
len: 17
v_gene: TRBV27
CDR3aa: CASSDPRDRGPGNIQYF
CDR3nt: TGTGCCAGCAGTGACCCTAGAGACAGGGGGCCTGGGAACATTCAGTACTTC

abundance: .
d_gene: .
j_gene: TRBJ1-4
len: 12
v_gene: TRBV7-9
CDR3aa: CASSGTVEKLFF
CDR3nt: TGTGCCAGCAGCGGGACGGTTGAAAAACTGTTTTTT

abundance: .
d_gene: TRBD1
j_gene: TRBJ2-6
len: 18
v_gene: TRBV28
CDR3aa: CASSLLGQVLSGANVLTF
CDR3nt: TGTGCCAGCAGTTTGCTGGGACAGGTATTGAGTGGGGCCAACGTCCTGACTTTC

abundance: .
d_gene: .
j_gene: TRBJ2-7
len: 15
v_gene: TRBV4-3
CDR3aa: CASSQEGLPTYEQYF
CDR3nt: TGCGCCAGCAGCCAAGAGGGGCTCCCAACCTACGAGCAGTACTTC

abundance: .
d_gene: TRBD1
j_gene: TRBJ2-7
len: 16
v_gene: TRBV7-2
CDR3aa: CASSLLGQGASYEQYF
CDR3nt: TGTGCCAGCAGCTTATTGGGACAGGGGGCCTCCTACGAGCAGTACTTC

abundance: .
d_gene: TRBD2
j_gene: TRBJ2-1
len: 15
v_gene: TRBV10-1
CDR3aa: CASSDGTSGNNEQFF
CDR3nt: TGCGCCAGCAGTGACGGGACTAGCGGGAACAATGAGCAGTTCTTC